The 2 T cell receptor beta chains given below trace back to one sample, sequenced in a study of T cells after yellow fever vaccination. TCRdb re-derived calls from the 5' RACE reads in MiXCR, one entry per CDR3 protein. The data show 300,000 to 400,000 distinct CDR3 sequences, 9.5% to 12% seen once. The specimen comprised CD4+ T cells sorted from PBMCs, sampled 45 days after the yellow fever booster vaccination. The source is a man between 18 and 29 years old who received the YFV17D yellow fever vaccine.

The chain couples TRBV20-1 to TRBJ1-6; possibly TRBD1 for D (5 bases). This CDR3 contains 16 residues. V was pared by 6 bases and J by 1 base, with 16 bases between. The V gene's germline CDR1 is DFQATT and CDR2 SNEGSKA (reference sequence). The CDR3 loop reads CSAGKGDSSYNSPLHF. The CDR3 DNA follows: TGCAGTGCGGGCAAAGGGGATTCGTCCTATAATTCACCCCTCCACTTT.

This clonotype was found a few times. The chain is built from TRBV7-2 and TRBJ2-1; D ambiguous. CDR3 size: 13 residues. Germline V gene data show CDR1 as SGHTA and CDR2 as FQGNSA. V dropped 2 bases and J dropped 9 bases, with 11 bases sitting between them. For the CDR3, the DNA is TGTGCCAGCAGCTTAATCCGGGTCGGTGAGCAGTTCTTC. As protein: CASSLIRVGEQFF.